The T cell receptor (beta chain) under discussion was sequenced for a study of cytomegalovirus exposure and HLA in healthy donors. Whole-study context: A previous analysis identified approximately 110 million unique TCR beta sequences derived from 180 million or so T cells. Study results and limitations: In the analysis, some V segments, TRBV6-2 and TRBV6-3 included, were excluded as indistinguishable.

Of note for this clone: Antigen unknown.

PCR involved 60 Vbeta and 13 Jbeta primers. Generated by immunoSEQ multiplex PCR, the TCRdb table keeps only in-frame clones and is missing some. The table lists tens of thousands of clones, with roughly 5.2% in the top ten. This CDR3 has 15 amino acids. The V gene's germline CDR1 is SNHLY and CDR2 FYNNEI. V lost 3 bases, J lost 1 base, and 12 bases lay in between. This clonotype originated in a woman between 35 and 50 years old in good health and CMV-seropositive. Sequencing was done on a sample of PBMCs. V is TRBV2 and J is TRBJ2-5; possibly TRBD2 for D (6 bases). The CDR3, as DNA: TGTGCCAGCAGTGACGAGGGAGGAGGCCAAGAGACCCAGTACTTC. Its translation: CASSDEGGGQETQYF.